These T cell receptor beta chains were read from a single sample in a study of T-cell memory formation after mild COVID-19. TCRdb independently ran MiXCR on the 5' RACE reads; one entry per CDR3 protein. The data contain 350,000 or so distinct CDR3 sequences, around a fifth of them seen just once; the ten biggest clones take up 21%. Sequencing input: PBMCs or a T cell subset sorted from them (not recorded which). These receptors were collected from a young man who had mild COVID-19 (a few samples of this study predate the infection). Cell type and time point are not known. Each CDR3 is given with its conserved first and last residue. D genes are given only for firm matches. Only part of the rows carry a size: once, few, many, or a class if the clone is expanded.

TRBJ1-5 - TRBV7-9 - TGTGCCAGCAAAAATCAGCCCCAGCATTTT CASKNQPQHF
TRBJ1-1 - TRBV7-9 - TGTGCCAGCAGCTTAGAACAGTGGAACACTGAAGCTTTCTTT CASSLEQWNTEAFF
TRBJ2-2 - TRBV11-2 - TGTGCCAGCAGCTTAGTGGGCAGGGGCACCGGGGAGCTGTTTTTT CASSLVGRGTGELFF
TRBJ2-5 TRBD2 TRBV7-3 few TGTGCCAGCAGCCCTAGCGGGGGCTATCGAGAGACCCAGTACTTC CASSPSGGYRETQYF
TRBJ1-4 - TRBV4-3 - TGCGCCAGCAGCCAACCTAGAGGGAGGGGGGAGGAAAAACTGTTTTTT CASSQPRGRGEEKLFF
TRBJ2-1 - TRBV20-1 few TGCAGTGCCCGTCATTATGAGCAGTTCTTC CSARHYEQFF
TRBJ1-5 - TRBV4-2 many TGTGCCAGCAGCCAAGTTGCTAACGGAATAGATCAGCCCCAGCATTTT CASSQVANGIDQPQHF
TRBJ2-2 - TRBV25-1 - TGTGCCAGCATTTCTTCCTGGGGCACCGGGGAGCTGTTTTTT CASISSWGTGELFF
TRBJ2-1 - TRBV29-1 few TGCAGCCCTTCACAGAACAATGAGCAGTTCTTC CSPSQNNEQFF
TRBJ1-5 - TRBV7-9 - TGTGCCAGCAGCTTAGACACTCAGCCCCAGCATTTT CASSLDTQPQHF
TRBJ1-2 - TRBV20-1 - TGCAGTGCCAGCGGTCGGGCATATGGCTACACCTTC CSASGRAYGYTF
TRBJ2-2 - TRBV29-1 few TGCAGCGCCCGTACCCAAAAGGCCGGGGAGCTGTTTTTT CSARTQKAGELFF
TRBJ1-1 - TRBV2 few TGTGCCAGCAGGGCTCCAGGAGACAACACTGAAGCTTTCTTT CASRAPGDNTEAFF
TRBJ1-2 - TRBV6-5 few TGTGCCAGCACCCTCGCTTGGCCGGGAAGGGACTATGGCTACACCTTC CASTLAWPGRDYGYTF
TRBJ2-7 - TRBV5-1 many TGCGCCAGCAGCTTGGAGGGTGGCCCCTACGAGCAGTACTTC CASSLEGGPYEQYF
TRBJ1-4 TRBD1 TRBV6-5 - TGTGCCAGCAGCCCGGGACAGATAGGGGATGAAAAACTGTTTTTT CASSPGQIGDEKLFF
TRBJ2-5 - TRBV25-1 few TGTGCCAGCTCGGATCTTAATCGGCAAGAGACCCAGTACTTC CASSDLNRQETQYF
TRBJ2-5 - TRBV12-3/TRBV12-4 few TGTGCCAGCAGTTCCAGTGGGGGTTTGGAGACCCAGTACTTC CASSSSGGLETQYF
TRBJ2-2 - TRBV7-8 - TGTGCCAGCAGCTTATACAGTGTAGCCGGGGAGCTGTTTTTT CASSLYSVAGELFF
TRBJ1-6 - TRBV7-9 many TGTGCCAGCAGCCCCCCTGGAGTGGGACATAATTCACCCCTCCACTTT CASSPPGVGHNSPLHF
TRBJ2-5 - TRBV28 few TGTGCCAGCAGTTTAGACCAGGAAGAGACCCAGTACTTC CASSLDQEETQYF
TRBJ2-5 - TRBV24-1 many TGTGCCACCAGTGATTCGCGTACCGGCGGCCAAGAGACCCAGTACTTC CATSDSRTGGQETQYF
TRBJ2-1 TRBD1 TRBV5-1 few TGCGCCAGCAGCCCCGGGACAGGGGGCTTCAATGAGCAGTTCTTC CASSPGTGGFNEQFF
TRBJ2-3 - TRBV10-2 few TGCGCCAGCAGAACCACCACAGGGACAGATACGCAGTATTTT CASRTTTGTDTQYF
TRBJ1-5 - TRBV20-1 - TGCAGTGCTAGAGATCCCCGGCCAGTTGGCGACCAGCCCCAGCATTTT CSARDPRPVGDQPQHF
TRBJ2-2 TRBD1 TRBV6-2/TRBV6-3 many TGTGCCAGCATCTCCGGGACAGGGATCGGGGAGCTGTTTTTT CASISGTGIGELFF
TRBJ2-1 - TRBV20-1 - TGCAGTGCTAGAGATAGGGCCACCTACCATGAGCAGTTCTTC CSARDRATYHEQFF
TRBJ1-2 - TRBV5-1 few TGCGCCAGCAGCTTGGCGACAAGACGGAGGGGGGGAGGTCTGGAAGGCTACACCTTC CASSLATRRRGGGLEGYTF
TRBJ1-5 - TRBV4-3 - TGCGCCAGCAGTGTAGACGCCCGAGGGAGTCAGCCCCAGCATTTT CASSVDARGSQPQHF
TRBJ1-1 - TRBV4-3 - TGCGCCAGCAGCCAAGATGAAAACACTGAAGCTTTCTTT CASSQDENTEAFF
TRBJ2-2 - TRBV20-1 - TGCAGTGCTAGAGCGGGGCTAGGCACCGGGGAGCTGTTTTTT CSARAGLGTGELFF
TRBJ2-4 - TRBV5-1 - TGCGCCACCCGACGGGCTCAGGAGAACATTCAGTACTTC CATRRAQENIQYF
TRBJ2-3 TRBD1 TRBV14 - TGTGCCAGCAGCCAATATACCGGGACAGTCACAGATACGCAGTATTTT CASSQYTGTVTDTQYF
TRBJ2-3 TRBD2 TRBV20-1 - TGCAGTGCTCCCCGGGAGGGAGATACGCAGTATTTT CSAPREGDTQYF
TRBJ2-2 - TRBV9 few TGTGCCAGCAGCGGCGAGTTTGCCGGGGAGCTGTTTTTT CASSGEFAGELFF
TRBJ1-4 - TRBV2 - TGTGCCAGCAGGGAGTGGGAAAAACTGTTTTTT CASREWEKLFF
TRBJ1-2 TRBD1 TRBV3-1 few TGTGCCAGCAGCCAAGATACAGGGGGCTGGTATGGCTACACCTTC CASSQDTGGWYGYTF
TRBJ2-2 TRBD1 TRBV7-2 - TGTGCCAGCAGCCCTGGGACAGGGAGAACCGGGGAGCTGTTTTTT CASSPGTGRTGELFF
TRBJ1-1 TRBD1 TRBV20-1 few TGCAGTACAGGGGGGCAGTCCTCTTTCTTT CSTGGQSSFF
TRBJ1-5 - TRBV28 - TGTGCCAGCAGAGGGGGGAACAATCAGCCCCAGCATTTT CASRGGNNQPQHF
TRBJ1-6 - TRBV12-3/TRBV12-4 few TGTGCCAGCAGTTTTGCAGAGAAGGGTTCACCCCTCCACTTT CASSFAEKGSPLHF
TRBJ1-6 - TRBV3-2 - TGTGCCAGCATCTCGACAGGGATCGGTAATTCACCCCTCCACTTT CASISTGIGNSPLHF
TRBJ2-3 - TRBV23-1 - TGCGCCAGCAGTCAACCAAGAACCCCTAGCACAGATACGCAGTATTTT CASSQPRTPSTDTQYF
TRBJ2-5 - TRBV18 many TGTGCCAGCAGCCCTCAGGAGACCCAGTACTTC CASSPQETQYF
TRBJ2-5 TRBD2 TRBV28 - TGTGCCAGCAGTTTGTGGAAGCGGGGGACTTTCCAAGAGACCCAGTACTTC CASSLWKRGTFQETQYF
TRBJ2-1 TRBD1 TRBV29-1 - TGCAGCGTTGATTTGGGGGGACAGGGGGCGTGGGAGCAGTTCTTC CSVDLGGQGAWEQFF
TRBJ2-5 - TRBV5-1 - TGCGCCAGCAGCTTTTTCGTGGGGCCAGAGACCCAGTACTTC CASSFFVGPETQYF
TRBJ1-4 TRBD1 TRBV15 - TGTGCCACCAGCAGAGAGGGGCCTCGACAGGGCGGGGAAAAACTGTTTTTT CATSREGPRQGGEKLFF
TRBJ2-1 TRBD1 TRBV9 - TGTGCCAGCAGCGACAGGGGGCATAATGAGCAGTTCTTC CASSDRGHNEQFF
TRBJ2-1 - TRBV12-3/TRBV12-4 few TGTGCCAGCAGACCGCCAGTCGTAAATGAGCAGTTCTTC CASRPPVVNEQFF
TRBJ2-4 - TRBV21-1 few TGTGCCAGCAGCAAAGCGACAGGGTTCGGAAAAAACATTCAGTACTTC CASSKATGFGKNIQYF
TRBJ1-1 TRBD1 TRBV4-1 - TGCGCCAGCAGCGAAACGGGACAGGGGAGCACTGAAGCTTTCTTT CASSETGQGSTEAFF
TRBJ1-1 TRBD1 TRBV15 few TGTGCCACCAGCAGAGAGCCTTGGGACAGGCGGAACACTGAAGCTTTCTTT CATSREPWDRRNTEAFF
TRBJ2-2 - TRBV5-5 few TGTGCCAGCAGCTTGGCCCCGGTTTCGAACACCGGGGAGCTGTTTTTT CASSLAPVSNTGELFF
TRBJ2-1 - TRBV11-2 - TGTGCCAGCAGCTTAGATCCGGGGACGTCCTACAATGAGCAGTTCTTC CASSLDPGTSYNEQFF
TRBJ1-1 - TRBV6-1 - TGTGCCAGCAGTGAGTTGTGGGCTTTCTTT CASSELWAFF
TRBJ2-5 - TRBV14 - TGTGCCAGCAGCCAACTCTGGGGAGGAGAGACCCAGTACTTC CASSQLWGGETQYF